A single sample gave rise to the 6 T cell receptor beta chains below, sequenced in a study of T cells after posttransplantation cyclophosphamide. Cyclophosphamide on days +3 and +4 followed busulfan-fludarabine conditioning and a marrow graft. Measured with immunoSEQ multiplex PCR; TCRdb has only the in-frame clones, and not every one. The sample lists about 6,800 clones; around 92% were seen once. The source was PBMCs, collected around 1,300 days after allogeneic stem cell transplant with posttransplant cyclophosphamide. The receptors were gathered from a female patient aged 45-65 years who received an allogeneic stem cell transplant from a related donor, was CMV-positive, and had no GVHD. Part of the T cells may come from the graft donor.

The chain has TRBV5-5 and TRBJ2-1; 12 bases agree with TRBD2. Trimming took 5 bases from V and 6 from J; bases not matched to a gene: 12. Germline loops: CDR1 SGHKS, CDR2 YYEKEE (reference sequence). The CDR3 runs 17 residues. CDR3 in DNA: TGTGCCAGCAGTTTCAACGTACTAGCGGGAGGCATCAATGAGCAGTTCTTC. It codes for CASSFNVLAGGINEQFF.

The chain carries TRBV7-2 and TRBJ1-3; tentatively, D is TRBD1 (5 bases). In germline, CDR1 is SGHTA, CDR2 FQGNSA. Deletions cut 2 bases from V and 7 bases from J, with 6 bases between. CDR3 size: 12 residues. In nucleotides, the CDR3 is TGTGCCAGCAGCTTATCAGGGAACACCATATATTTT. Translated: CASSLSGNTIYF. Complete variable domain (other parts from reference TRBV7-2 and TRBJ1-3): GAGVSQSPSNKVTEKGKDVELRCDPISGHTALYWYRQSLGQGLEFLIYFQGNSAPDKSGLPSDRFSAERTGGSVSTLTIQRTQQEDSAVYLCASSLSGNTIYFGEGSWLTVV.

This clone occurred once. The rearrangement uses TRBV2 and TRBJ2-1; 10 bases are a match to TRBD2. The junction had 11 bases not matched to a gene; V was cut back by 6 bases and J by 9 bases. Germline assignment: CDR1 SNHLY and CDR2 FYNNEI. The CDR3 length is 15 residues. The CDR3 DNA follows: TGTGCCAGCAGACCCCTAGCGGGAGTGAGTGGTGAGCAGTTCTTC. Translating it yields CASRPLAGVSGEQFF.

The CDR3 nucleotides are TGTGCCAGCAGCGCATTCTCCTCCGGGACAGTTCTTGGTAACATTCAGTACTTC. This sequence encodes CASSAFSSGTVLGNIQYF. The chain has TRBV7-9 and TRBJ2-4; 7 bases agree with TRBD1. J gave up 7 bases and V 5 bases, and 20 bases lay outside the gene matches. The CDR3 extends over 18 amino acids. Germline CDR1 and CDR2: SEHNR and FQNEAQ (reference sequence).

The chain combines TRBV30 with TRBJ2-5, with no clear D. The V end was cut by 0 bases, the J end by 6 bases, with 20 bases between. Germline values: CDR1 GTSNPN, CDR2 SVGIG (reference sequence). The CDR3 has 16 amino acids. CDR3 DNA: TGTGCCTGGAGTGTTCCCCGCTCTAGAAGCCGGCAGACCCAGTACTTC. Amino acids: CAWSVPRSRSRQTQYF.

The chain joins TRBV27 to TRBJ1-2; 10 bases align to TRBD1. Germline V gives CDR1 MNHEY, CDR2 SMNVEV (reference sequence). This CDR3 has 14 residues. With 5 bases clipped from V and 4 bases from J, the junction kept 4 bases outside the gene matches. CDR3 nucleotide sequence: TGTGCCAGCAGTCCGACAGGGGGCGTCTATGGCTACACCTTC. Its protein is CASSPTGGVYGYTF.